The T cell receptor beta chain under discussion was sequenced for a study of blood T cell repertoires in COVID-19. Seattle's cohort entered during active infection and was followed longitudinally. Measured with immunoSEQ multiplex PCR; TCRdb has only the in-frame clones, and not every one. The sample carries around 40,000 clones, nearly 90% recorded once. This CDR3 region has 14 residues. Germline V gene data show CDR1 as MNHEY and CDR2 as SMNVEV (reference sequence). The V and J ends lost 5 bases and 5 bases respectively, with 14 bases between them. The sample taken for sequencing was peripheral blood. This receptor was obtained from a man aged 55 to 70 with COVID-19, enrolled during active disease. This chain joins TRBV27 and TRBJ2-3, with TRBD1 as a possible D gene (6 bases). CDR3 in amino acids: CASSPGGDVDTQYF. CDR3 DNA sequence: TGTGCCAGCAGTCCTGGGGGCGACGTAGATACGCAGTATTTT.